Described below is a single T cell receptor beta chain sequence and its context. V trimming: 1 base; J trimming: 8 bases; junction bases outside the gene matches: 9. Germline loops: CDR1 SGDLS, CDR2 YYNGEE. This CDR3 is built from 15 residues. The data are from a study of OX40 agonist ivuxolimab in advanced cancers. The data were produced by immunoSEQ multiplex PCR, yet TCRdb's version contains in-frame clones alone and is incomplete. Of more than 75,000 clones in the sample, around 87% are singletons; the top ten hold over 0.75%. The receptor was isolated from an adult with an advanced solid tumor such as melanoma, head and neck, liver or kidney cancer. The chain links TRBV9 to TRBJ2-1, with TRBD2 matching over 7 bases. The material was CD4+ or CD8+ T cells sorted from blood, obtained in a trial of the OX40 agonist ivuxolimab. CDR3 protein: CASSVWGGIKDEQFF. The CDR3 nucleotides are TGTGCCAGCAGCGTATGGGGAGGGATTAAGGATGAGCAGTTCTTC.